In its sample, the clone carrying this T cell receptor (beta chain) was seen many times. Its antigen remains unknown. Patients with ophthalmopathy all had a Clinical Activity Score of at least 3, a NOSPECS grade of at least 4 and duration under 3 months. Every diagnosis used clinical symptoms, serum thyroxine and TRAb, thyroid ultrasound and orbital computed tomography. TCR beta CDR3 region amplification was performed from RNA transcripts. Primed by the HTBI set, a first-round RT-PCR was run on the TCR CDR3. TCRdb independently ran MiXCR on the multiplex PCR reads; one entry per CDR3 protein. The data show 300,000 to 350,000 distinct CDR3 sequences, around 18% seen once. CDR3 length: 15 amino acids. Trimming removed 3 bases at V and 6 bases at J, with 14 bases between. Germline V gene data show CDR1 as SGHAT and CDR2 as FQNNGV. The data are from a study of T cells in Graves' hyperthyroidism and ophthalmopathy. Study context: Peripheral blood was acquired at first diagnosis, ahead of any therapy whatsoever.

Whole-study results and caveats: Median prediction lead before ophthalmopathy onset was 6.5 to 7 months with the model.

The clonotype originates from a woman between 40 and 50 years old with Graves' ophthalmopathy. The material sequenced was blood. This chain links TRBV11-2 with TRBJ2-2, with D perhaps TRBD1 (6 bases). CDR3 DNA sequence: TGTGCCAGCAGCTTTCCCGGGACAAGTCCCGGGGAGCTGTTTTTT. It translates to CASSFPGTSPGELFF.